This T cell receptor (beta chain) originates from a study of OX40 agonist ivuxolimab in advanced cancers. Study-wide findings and caveats: A proportion of nonresponders additionally exhibited low normalized T-cell clonal expansion. Circulating CD4+ and CD8+ T cells showed clonal expansion by week 6 at 0.1 to 3.0 mg/kg.

Germline-derived CDR1 and CDR2 are MNHNS and SASEGT. This CDR3 comprises 16 residues. Trimming shortened V by 3 bases and J by 10 bases, and 23 bases separated the two germline ends. The repertoire was sequenced with immunoSEQ multiplex PCR; TCRdb's copy has only in-frame clones and lacks some. Among about 51,000 clones listed, 80% to 85% were seen once. A remark on this clone: Antigen specificity is unknown.

Sample: CD4+ or CD8+ T cells sorted from blood, taken in a trial of the OX40 agonist ivuxolimab. The chain combines TRBV6-1 with TRBJ2-3; D may correspond to TRBD1 or TRBD2 (5 bases each). The sequence derives from an adult with an advanced solid tumor such as melanoma, head and neck, liver or kidney cancer. As DNA, the CDR3 is TGTGCCAGCAGTGAGTACGGACTCCACTCGACAGTTGCGCAGTATTTT. Protein sequence: CASSEYGLHSTVAQYF.